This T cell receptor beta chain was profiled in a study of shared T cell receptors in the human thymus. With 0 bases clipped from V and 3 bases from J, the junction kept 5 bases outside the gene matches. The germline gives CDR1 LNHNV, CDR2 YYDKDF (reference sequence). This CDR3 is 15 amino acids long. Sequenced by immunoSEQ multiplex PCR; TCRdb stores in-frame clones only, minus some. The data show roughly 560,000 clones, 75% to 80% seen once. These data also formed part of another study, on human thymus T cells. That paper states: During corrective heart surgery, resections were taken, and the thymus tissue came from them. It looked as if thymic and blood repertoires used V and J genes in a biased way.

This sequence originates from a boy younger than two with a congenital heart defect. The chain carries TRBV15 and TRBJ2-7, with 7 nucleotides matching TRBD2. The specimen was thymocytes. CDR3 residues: CATSRDGGSHYEQYF. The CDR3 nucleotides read TGTGCCACCAGCAGAGACGGCGGGAGTCACTACGAGCAGTACTTC.